This T cell receptor (beta chain) was identified in a study of blood T cells in healthy people across ages. Findings of the study overall: Compared with aged donors, long-lived donors showed fewer expanded clones, suggesting selection.

The CDR3 is made up of 12 amino acids. As concerns this clonotype: Its antigen is undetermined.

Alongside a J-beta primer mix, a sample-barcoded 5' primer served in a second PCR lasting roughly 7 to 11 cycles. The authors tagged each cDNA molecule using a template-switch adaptor with 12 random nucleotides. TCRdb reanalysed the 5' RACE reads using MiXCR and keeps one entry per CDR3 protein. The sample records about 720,000 distinct CDR3 sequences, 25% being singletons. These same data were also listed under a study on T cells of mothers and their children. That work contributes: A few healthy Caucasian mothers served as donors, and their six children did as well. A slight, non-significant increase in overlap was found for related mother-child pairs relative to unrelated pairs.

Sequenced material: blood. The receptor was isolated from a boy under 18 in good health. This chain joins TRBV12-3 or TRBV12-4 and TRBJ2-5; no clear D gene. The assigned J gene may be wrong: the sequence end matches TRBJ2-7 better. CDR3 amino acids: CASSQSGLEQYF. CDR3 coding DNA: TGTGCCAGCAGCCAATCTGGGCTCGAGCAGTACTTC.